This TCR beta chain appears in the sequencing data of a study of blood T cells in healthy people across ages (dated by TCRdb to the mid-2010s). With respect to the entire study: In model experiments, template switching captured about one uniquely barcoded TCR beta cDNA molecule for every two T cells. Using the same blood draw, the study looked at two additional independent replicas of 1 million unique cDNA reads for two donors, one aged 18 to 30 and the other aged 80 or older. Four age groups were formed from the donors: young (average about 16 years), middle-aged (less than 40), aged (over 55) and long-lived (82). Age-related changes in TCR beta repertoire diversity were measured in the study by deep sequencing normalized with unique cDNA molecular identifiers.

The donors were 40 or so Caucasian individuals from Russia, aged 6 to 90 years, who were systemically healthy. About 9.8 milliliters of peripheral blood were drawn from each donor into EDTA-treated Vacutainer tubes. PBMCs were isolated by Ficoll-Paque density-gradient centrifugation, with at least 6 million obtained per sample. Total RNA was extracted from PBMCs with Trizol reagent, with at least 5.5 micrograms obtained per sample. Naive CD45RAhigh/CD27high T cell percentages were measured by flow cytometry on a PBMC aliquot from every donor. This clonotype has only one observation. What this receptor recognizes is not known. Per-base quality was not reported, and no clone a single base away is much larger than it. Evidence from a single read is weak. The paper's findings and limits, for the study overall: Observed TCR beta diversity correlated strongly with the percentage of naive T cells measured by flow cytometry. Observed TCR beta diversity per million T cells fell roughly linearly with age, and a significant reduction was already apparent by age roughly 40. Estimates of total diversity from one million sequenced T cells were regarded as lower bounds and underestimates. Compared with the aged group, the long-lived group had more naive CD4+ T cells, fewer expanded clones and increased TCR diversity, a pattern suggesting age selection. Bulk unsorted PBMC profiling prevented conclusive comparison of naive and antigen-experienced compartments. The CMV infection status of donors was not known, potentially confounding age-related changes in expanded clonotypes.

The CDR3 spans 15 residues, from the cysteine through the phenylalanine. Only CDR3 DNA remains: 45 bases, in frame from the first base. Looking up the germline V gene yields CDR1 SGHRS and CDR2 YFSETQ. V and J lose 4 bases and 2 bases, and a span of 13 bases separates them. The receptor library was made with 5' RACE. Reads for this sample came from an Illumina HiSeq 2500. A second roughly 6 to 11 cycle PCR used a sample-barcoded 5' primer and a J-beta primer mix. A unique molecular identifier was introduced onto each TCR beta cDNA molecule by a template-switch 5' adaptor carrying 12 random nucleotides. Each sample yielded at least 2.5 million CDR3-containing paired-end reads. First-strand cDNA synthesis was performed from all RNA using the Mint cDNA synthesis kit, with priming by a TRBC-specific oligonucleotide. After uracil-DNA glycosylase treatment, a first 18-cycle PCR used universal primers M1SS and BC2_uni_R on all cDNA. As for the original processing: Normalization of each sample was performed by random selection of 1 million high-quality reads, each carrying a distinct molecular identifier. Instead of being binned into consensus sequences, reads with shared molecular identifiers were discarded. MiTCR, with a Q25 quality threshold and the strictest error-elimination algorithm, was used for CDR3 identification, clonotype clustering and error correction. A nonparametric unseen species model using Euler transformation provided a lower-bound estimate of total TCR beta diversity. The public sequencing data were trimmed at Q25 with fastp and processed into clonotypes with MiXCR by TCRdb, which kept only in-frame beta chains. Entries are consolidated by CDR3 protein sequence, retaining the most common genes and DNA. Here the V and J calls rest on TCRdb's processing, not on the authors' analysis. This sample lists 750,000 to 950,000 distinct CDR3 sequences; about 27% were detected once. 10% of the sample comes from the top ten.

These same records also appear under a second study, on T cells of mothers and their children. The second study also describes: Donors were nine systemically healthy Caucasian individuals: three mothers and their six children. cDNA synthesis used all of the extracted RNA, with around 1.4 ug of RNA in each 15 ul reaction. In the second PCR, the M1S primer introduced both the sample barcodes and 2-4 random nucleotides. Over 9.5 million TCR beta CDR3 reads were obtained for each mother, and 2.5 million to 3 million reads were obtained for each child. In both related and unrelated pairs, thymic selection shapes the output of TCR recombination in a similar way, with inherited differences having only a minor effect. Related mother-child pairs always showed normalized repertoire overlap that was slightly higher than in unrelated mother-child pairs, though the difference was never significant. With a sensitivity of approximately 100 clones per million clonotypes, no persistent microchimeric T cell clones were detected. In the study, deep NGS was used to compare the TCR beta repertoires of mothers and children, and features distinguishing related mother-child pairs from unrelated individuals were sought. Mothers averaged about 40 +/- 4 years of age and children averaged around 10 +/- 4 years. After adapter ligation with NEBNext reagents, the libraries were sequenced on Illumina HiSeq 2000 with 100+100 nt paired-end reads. To avoid cross-contamination, the mother libraries and the child libraries were prepared a month apart and sequenced in separate runs. For each donor, between roughly 450,000 and 2,300,000 distinct TCR beta clonotypes were identified. Naive TCR beta clonotypes were estimated from low-frequency clonotypes matched to each donor's FACS-determined naive share, without sorting.

The receptor comes from a woman between 40 and 50 years old in good health. The sample consisted of blood. Recombination connected TRBV5-1 to TRBJ1-5, with an unclear D gene assignment. CDR3 loop: CASSRNGEGNQPQHF. Read as DNA, the sequence is TGCGCCAGCAGCCGGAATGGAGAGGGCAATCAGCCCCAGCATTTT.